A single sample gave rise to the 29 T cell receptor beta chains below, sequenced in a study of blood T cell repertoires in COVID-19. Sequenced by immunoSEQ multiplex PCR; TCRdb stores in-frame clones only, minus some. This repertoire shows 68,000 or so clones, around 85% found once; its top ten account for approximately 9.2%. The specimen sequenced was peripheral blood. The receptors here all came from a woman aged 45-59 years with acute or convalescent COVID-19.

CDR3: CASSLSPIIYGYTF. The CDR3 region has the DNA TGTGCCAGCAGCTTAAGCCCAATAATCTATGGCTACACCTTC. The chain is built from TRBV7-2 and TRBJ1-2, with D uncertain. This CDR3 contains 14 residues. V lost 2 bases and J 4 bases, leaving 11 bases between the germline ends. The V gene's germline CDR1 is SGHTA and CDR2 FQGNSA.

The chain is built from TRBV19 and TRBJ2-3; 14 nucleotides align to TRBD2. In germline, CDR1 is LNHDA, CDR2 SQIVND (reference sequence). J gave up 1 base and V 6 bases, and 12 bases lay outside the gene matches. CDR3 length: 19 residues. This CDR3 reads CASSTIGLAGGGGTDTQYF. CDR3 in DNA: TGTGCCAGTAGCACAATAGGACTAGCGGGAGGTGGTGGCACAGATACGCAGTATTTT.

The chain has TRBV4-3 and TRBJ2-1; the D gene is possibly TRBD1 (6 bases). Looked up from germline, CDR1 is LGHNA and CDR2 is YSLEER. Trimming took off 3 bases at V and 2 bases at J, with 20 bases between the two ends. The CDR3 loop spans 18 amino acids. CDR3 sequence: CASSHPTGGRGTYNEQFF. The CDR3 bases are TGCGCCAGCAGCCACCCAACGGGTGGCAGGGGAACCTACAATGAGCAGTTCTTC.

A remark on this clone: Compared with germline, one end of the junction differs, possibly owing to a read error. The chain employs TRBV6-6 and TRBJ2-7; 12 bases line up with TRBD2. The CDR3 is 15 amino acids. The V gene's germline CDR1 is MNHNY and CDR2 SVGAGI (reference sequence). The CDR3 sequence is CASRAKGLAGYGQYF. The CDR3, as DNA: TGTGCCAGCAGAGCCAAAGGACTAGCGGGGTACGGGCAGTACTTC.

The rearrangement joins TRBV30 to TRBJ1-1; D is possibly TRBD1 (5 bases). This CDR3 has 13 amino acids. The germline V gene encodes CDR1 GTSNPN and CDR2 SVGIG (reference sequence). The ends were cut back, 5 bases at V and 0 bases at J, with 10 bases in the middle. The CDR3 loop reads CAWDTGLNTEAFF. The CDR3 nucleotides are TGTGCCTGGGATACAGGATTGAACACTGAAGCTTTCTTT.

V and J are TRBV28 and TRBJ1-3; D is unclear. The CDR3 totals 15 residues. V was shortened by 1 base and J by 4 bases, with 11 bases between the two germline ends. Germline values: CDR1 MDHEN, CDR2 SYDVKM. DNA of the CDR3: TGTGCCAGCAGTTTATCGGTCGTAGCCGGAAACACCATATATTTT. This translates into CASSLSVVAGNTIYF.

The V gene is TRBV6-1, the J gene TRBJ2-1; tentative D call: TRBD2 (6 bases). Germline V gene data show CDR1 as MNHNS and CDR2 as SASEGT. The length of the CDR3 is 15 residues. V was cut by 2 bases and J by 7 bases, with 15 bases left in between. This CDR3 is CASSEFSLAKNEQFF. The CDR3 nucleotides read TGTGCCAGCAGTGAATTTAGCCTAGCGAAAAATGAGCAGTTCTTC.

The genes are TRBV18 and TRBJ2-1; 14 bases map to TRBD2. CDR1 and CDR2 from the germline V gene are KGHSH and LQKENI. The CDR3 runs to 16 residues. V lost 0 bases and J lost 10; bases outside the gene matches: 5. The CDR3, as DNA: TGTGCCAGCTCACCACCGACTAGCGGGAGGGCCAGGGAGCAGTTCTTC. Translated: CASSPPTSGRAREQFF.

CDR3 sequence: CASSTIQGPREQYF. The CDR3 region has the DNA TGTGCCAGCAGTACAATACAGGGTCCGAGGGAGCAGTACTTC. The chain joins TRBV6-5 to TRBJ2-7; maybe TRBD1 (6 bases). The CDR3 is made up of 14 amino acids. V was cut by 5 bases and J by 7 bases, with 18 bases left in between. Germline loops: CDR1 MNHEY, CDR2 SVGAGI.

V is TRBV5-5 and J is TRBJ2-1, with no clear D. The CDR3 consists of 16 residues. V was trimmed by 3 bases and J by 0 bases, leaving 13 bases between them. The V gene's germline CDR1 is SGHKS and CDR2 YYEKEE (reference sequence). CDR3: CASSSLDSSSYNEQFF. CDR3 coding DNA: TGTGCCAGCAGCTCCCTCGACTCGAGCTCCTACAATGAGCAGTTCTTC.

The V and J genes are TRBV19 and TRBJ2-7, with 10 bases aligning to TRBD1. Germline V gives CDR1 LNHDA, CDR2 SQIVND (reference sequence). The trim removed 1 base at V and 0 bases at J, leaving 6 bases unmatched. The CDR3 consists of 17 residues. CDR3 DNA: TGTGCCAGTAGTATAGCCACGGGACAGGGGAGCTCCTACGAGCAGTACTTC. It encodes CASSIATGQGSSYEQYF.

The table lists this clone with a few counts. This rearrangement joins TRBV19 to TRBJ1-6; D perhaps matches TRBD1 (5 bases). CDR3 length: 13 residues. V lost 3 bases and J lost 7, with 7 bases in between. Germline lookup yields CDR1 LNHDA and CDR2 SQIVND (reference sequence). The CDR3 nucleotides read TGTGCCAGTAGTATCAACAGGAATTCACCCCTCCACTTT. Translated, it gives CASSINRNSPLHF.

The chain joins TRBV27 to TRBJ2-7; weak D call: TRBD2 (6 bases). The CDR3 runs to 13 residues. Germline-derived CDR1 and CDR2 are MNHEY and SMNVEV (reference sequence). The V end lost 6 bases, the J end lost 6 bases, and 15 bases lay between the germline ends. CDR3: CASSRTSSVEQYF. The CDR3 DNA is TGTGCCAGCAGCAGAACTTCTAGCGTCGAGCAGTACTTC.

The J gene is TRBJ1-2, the V gene TRBV6-1; the match to TRBD1 covers 7 bases. CDR1 is MNHNS, CDR2 SASEGT, per germline. The CDR3 spans 13 residues. Trimming took 2 bases from V and 3 from J; bases not matched to a gene: 0. CDR3 protein: CASSETGDYGYTF. CDR3 sequence (DNA): TGTGCCAGCAGTGAAACAGGGGACTATGGCTACACCTTC.

The chain couples TRBV6-5 to TRBJ1-5, with 10 bases matching TRBD1. Germline lookup yields CDR1 MNHEY and CDR2 SVGAGI. Trimming removed 4 bases from V and 5 bases from J; junction bases left unmatched: 8. This CDR3 has 16 amino acids. The CDR3 DNA sequence: TGTGCCAGCAGTTCCCGGGACAGGGGTTTGGATCAGCCCCAGCATTTT. This translates into CASSSRDRGLDQPQHF.

The rearrangement joins TRBV2 to TRBJ2-5, with D maybe TRBD2 (6 bases). The CDR3 is 14 amino acids. V shed 8 bases and J shed 3 bases, with 16 bases lying between them. Germline lookup yields CDR1 SNHLY and CDR2 FYNNEI. The CDR3 loop is CASSRGGREETQYF. In DNA, the CDR3 is TGTGCCAGCTCGCGGGGTGGTCGGGAAGAGACCCAGTACTTC.

This clone was picked up many times. The chain links TRBV28 to TRBJ2-7; perhaps TRBD1 as D (5 bases). CDR1 MDHEN and CDR2 SYDVKM come from the germline V gene. CDR3 length: 12 amino acids. With 4 bases removed from V and 7 bases from J, the gap between germline ends came to 11 bases. The DNA of the CDR3 is TGTGCCAGCAGTTCATCTGGACAAGAGCAGTACTTC. Its translation is CASSSSGQEQYF.

V and J are TRBV5-4 and TRBJ1-1; 9 bases map to TRBD1. The germline CDR1 and CDR2 sequences are SGHNT and YYREEE (reference sequence). The V and J ends lost 4 bases and 1 base, in that order; junction bases with no gene match: 8. The CDR3 contains 16 residues. The CDR3: CASSRGGTGQNTEAFF. The DNA for the CDR3 is TGTGCCAGCAGCCGGGGGGGGACAGGGCAGAACACTGAAGCTTTCTTT.

Only a few counts were recorded for this clone. The chain couples TRBV6-1 to TRBJ2-4, with D uncertain. V shed 1 base and J shed 0 bases, with 7 bases lying between them. The CDR3 covers 15 residues. Germline V CDR1 and CDR2: MNHNS, SASEGT. For the CDR3, the DNA is TGTGCCAGCAGTGAAGGGCCGATAGCCAAAAACATTCAGTACTTC. Its translation is CASSEGPIAKNIQYF.

V gene TRBV9 combines with J gene TRBJ2-3; 9 nucleotides align to TRBD2. The junction had 7 bases not matched to a gene; V was cut back by 3 bases and J by 2 bases. The CDR3 contains 16 residues. Per the germline V gene, CDR1 is SGDLS and CDR2 is YYNGEE. CDR3 DNA: TGTGCCAGCAGCGAGTCGGCGGGAGGGATCACAGATACGCAGTATTTT. The encoded protein is CASSESAGGITDTQYF.

The J gene is TRBJ1-2, the V gene TRBV7-8; TRBD1 might be the D (5 bases). Per germline, CDR1 SGHVS and CDR2 FQNEAQ. This CDR3 comprises 12 residues. V lost 1 base and J 9 bases, leaving 9 bases between the germline ends. This CDR3 reads CASSLERGSYTF. In DNA form, the CDR3 reads TGTGCCAGCAGCTTAGAGCGGGGGAGCTACACCTTC.

The rearrangement joins TRBV5-4 to TRBJ1-4, with 8 bases lining up with TRBD1. This CDR3 comprises 13 residues. V trimming: 5 bases; J trimming: 5 bases; junction bases outside the gene matches: 2. The germline V gene has CDR1 SGHNT and CDR2 YYREEE (reference sequence). This chain's CDR3 is CASSWTGNEKLFF. The CDR3 coding sequence is TGTGCCAGCAGTTGGACAGGGAATGAAAAACTGTTTTTT.

This sequence joins TRBV12-5 and TRBJ2-1; TRBD1 is a possible D gene (5 bases). The germline V gene encodes CDR1 LGHNT and CDR2 FRNRAP. CDR3 length equals 15 residues. Trimming shortened V by 2 bases and J by 7 bases, and 15 bases separated the two germline ends. The CDR3 region has the DNA TGTGCTAGTGGTTTGACCCAGGGCGTACAGAATGAGCAGTTCTTC. Its protein product is CASGLTQGVQNEQFF.

This chain joins TRBV29-1 and TRBJ2-3; the D gene is possibly TRBD1 (6 bases). This CDR3 comprises 12 residues. Germline assignment: CDR1 SQVTM and CDR2 ANQGSEA. V was cut by 3 bases and J by 6 bases, with 10 bases left in between. The CDR3, as DNA: TGCAGCGTTGAGCAGGGGCGGGATACGCAGTATTTT. The encoded protein is CSVEQGRDTQYF.

The chain links TRBV19 to TRBJ2-2, with TRBD1 matching over 7 bases. V shed 1 base, J shed 4 bases, and the junction held 6 bases outside the gene matches. Germline lookup yields CDR1 LNHDA and CDR2 SQIVND (reference sequence). The CDR3 extends over 16 amino acids. In nucleotides, the CDR3 is TGTGCCAGTAGTATAGGAGGGGGCTCGCTCACCGGGGAGCTGTTTTTT. It yields the protein CASSIGGGSLTGELFF. Complete variable domain (other parts from reference TRBV19 and TRBJ2-2): DGGITQSPKYLFRKEGQNVTLSCEQNLNHDAMYWYRQDPGQGLRLIYYSQIVNDFQKGDIAEGYSVSREKKESFPLTVTSAQKNPTAFYLCASSIGGGSLTGELFFGEGSRLTVL.

In its sample, this clone was seen a few times. The chain links TRBV16 to TRBJ2-3; 7 bases are shared with TRBD1. Germline V CDR1 and CDR2: KGHSY, FQNENV. The V and J ends lost 0 bases and 2 bases, in that order; junction bases with no gene match: 11. This CDR3 region has 18 residues. CDR3 nucleotides: TGTGCCAGCAGCCAATCGAAACAGACAGGGCGAGTCACAGATACGCAGTATTTT. Amino acid sequence: CASSQSKQTGRVTDTQYF.

As DNA, the CDR3 is TGTGCCAGCTCCCAGGGGATCACCGGGGAGCTGTTTTTT. Its protein product is CASSQGITGELFF. The V and J genes are TRBV18 and TRBJ2-2, with D perhaps matching TRBD1 (6 bases). There are 13 residues in the CDR3. V lost 6 bases and J lost 4, with 9 bases in between. CDR1 is KGHSH, CDR2 LQKENI, per germline.

The chain uses TRBV10-3 and TRBJ1-5, with 7 bases identical to TRBD1. Germline V gene lookup returns CDR1 ENHRY and CDR2 SYGVKD. The V segment lost 6 bases and the J segment 2 bases; nucleotides outside the gene matches: 1. CDR3 size: 13 residues. For the CDR3, the DNA is TGTGCCATCAGCGACAGGGGCAATCAGCCCCAGCATTTT. Its protein product is CAISDRGNQPQHF.

The chain recombines TRBV11-2 with TRBJ2-2, with 7 positions matching TRBD1. J gave up 3 bases and V 4 bases, and 5 bases lay outside the gene matches. Germline values: CDR1 SGHAT, CDR2 FQNNGV. The CDR3 is 15 amino acids. This chain's CDR3 is CASSSYRGDTGELFF. DNA for the CDR3: TGTGCCAGCAGCTCTTACAGGGGTGACACCGGGGAGCTGTTTTTT.